This TCR beta chain is from a study of blood T cell repertoires in COVID-19. Looking at the study overall: Samples came from the United States, Italy and Spain, spanning acute and convalescent COVID-19. The cDNA or gDNA used as material had been derived from T cells, B-cell-depleted T cells, or PBMCs.

CDR3 length: 14 amino acids. Trimming took off 4 bases at V and 3 bases at J, with 9 bases between the two ends. Germline loops: CDR1 LNHDA, CDR2 SQIVND (reference sequence). In the study's own analysis: Reference gene primer amplification gave nucleated cell count estimates. Produced via immunoSEQ multiplex PCR; TCRdb's table is partial and in-frame only. V, J and clone size reflect that table, while D and trimming were determined from the DNA. The table has approximately 350,000 clones, roughly 90% seen once. Sequencing was carried out using peripheral blood. The J gene is TRBJ2-2, the V gene TRBV19, with a weak D call TRBD2 (5 bases). The receptor comes from a man in his forties with acute or convalescent COVID-19. The CDR3 region is CASSTTRDTGELFF. DNA for the CDR3: TGTGCCAGTAGTACAACTAGGGACACCGGGGAGCTGTTTTTT.